One and the same sample provided the 16 T cell receptor beta chains below, sequenced in a study of T cells in Graves' hyperthyroidism and ophthalmopathy (dated by TCRdb to the late 2010s). Library preparation used multiplex PCR. Sequenced using an Illumina HiSeq 2000. The TCR beta CDR3 regions were amplified from RNA transcripts. For the first round of RT-PCR on the TCR CDR3, the HTBI primer set was used together with the Qiagen OneStep RT-PCR kit. TCRdb reanalyzed the raw reads on its own, using fastp at Q25 for trimming and MiXCR for clone calling, and kept in-frame beta chains. Rows merge per CDR3 protein into single entries with the most common DNA and genes. Within this sample are approximately 480,000 distinct CDR3 sequences, with about a fifth of them counted one time only. The ten largest make up more than 25% of the sample. Sequencing was performed on blood. The source of these receptors is a man younger than 35 with Graves' hyperthyroidism.

This clonotype appeared many times. The chain carries TRBV6-1 and TRBJ1-2; D is undetermined. Germline V CDR1 and CDR2: MNHNS, SASEGT. The CDR3 covers 14 residues. Trimming left V 7 bases short and J 5 bases short, with 17 bases between. CDR3 bases: TGTGCCAGCATGGGTCAAGGCCCTCGGTATGGCTACACCTTC. Its protein product is CASMGQGPRYGYTF.

The chain has TRBV10-3 and TRBJ2-2; D is perhaps TRBD2 (5 bases). The CDR3 sequence is 14 residues long. Looked up from germline, CDR1 is ENHRY and CDR2 is SYGVKD. V lost 4 bases and J lost 1, with 7 bases in between. The CDR3 DNA sequence: TGTGCCATCAGTGCCAGCGGGAACACCGGGGAGCTGTTTTTT. Translated, it gives CAISASGNTGELFF.

This clonotype was recorded at least ten times. This chain connects TRBV11-2 to TRBJ2-6; TRBD1 matches at 8 bases. The CDR3 spans 19 residues. Trimming took 5 bases from V and 4 from J; bases not matched to a gene: 16. The germline gives CDR1 SGHAT, CDR2 FQNNGV. CDR3 region: CASSPYPQGACGGANVLTF. CDR3 in DNA: TGTGCCAGCAGCCCCTACCCTCAGGGGGCGTGCGGAGGGGCCAACGTCCTGACTTTC.

This clonotype was seen repeatedly, ten times or more. The chain is built from TRBV19 and TRBJ1-5, with D perhaps matching TRBD1 (6 bases). The CDR3 contains 16 residues. Trimming shortened V by 4 bases and J by 4 bases, and 17 bases separated the two germline ends. Germline V gives CDR1 LNHDA, CDR2 SQIVND (reference sequence). The CDR3 reads CASSKGYEQGNQPQHF. Written as DNA, the CDR3 is TGTGCCAGTAGTAAAGGTTACGAACAGGGTAATCAGCCCCAGCATTTT.

The rearrangement links TRBV4-2 to TRBJ1-1; 8 bases line up with TRBD1. Germline V gives CDR1 LGHNA, CDR2 YNFKEQ. V trimming: 2 bases; J trimming: 2 bases; junction bases outside the gene matches: 4. The CDR3 is 15 residues long. The DNA for the CDR3 is TGTGCCAGCAGCCAACTGACAGGGGCTAACACTGAAGCTTTCTTT. Amino acid sequence: CASSQLTGANTEAFF.

This clonotype was seen many times. The V gene is TRBV6-1, the J gene TRBJ1-5; TRBD1 aligns across 7 bases. The CDR3 is 18 amino acids. CDR1 is MNHNS, CDR2 SASEGT, per germline. V lost 0 bases to trimming and J lost 4 bases; unmatched junction nucleotides: 12. Written as DNA, the CDR3 is TGTGCCAGCAGTGAAGCCGAGGGACAGCCTCTAGGAAATCAGCCCCAGCATTTT. This sequence encodes CASSEAEGQPLGNQPQHF.

The chain has TRBV24-1 and TRBJ2-5, with TRBD1 matching 7 bases. The CDR3 covers 15 residues. The V segment lost 3 bases and the J segment 5 bases; nucleotides outside the gene matches: 8. The germline V gene has CDR1 KGHDR and CDR2 SFDVKD. This CDR3 is CATSDLQGDLETQYF. CDR3 nucleotide sequence: TGTGCCACCAGTGATCTTCAGGGGGATTTGGAGACCCAGTACTTC.

This clonotype appeared a few times. The chain carries TRBV12-3 or TRBV12-4 and TRBJ2-2, with TRBD1 as a possible D gene (6 bases). The CDR3 has 14 amino acids. V dropped 9 bases and J dropped 2 bases, with 13 bases sitting between them. CDR3 nucleotides: TGTGCCAGTGGGTGGACAGCAAACACCGGGGAGCTGTTTTTT. It translates to CASGWTANTGELFF.

J is TRBJ1-2 and V is TRBV15, with 7 bases fitting TRBD1. The CDR3 has 13 residues. Germline lookup yields CDR1 LNHNV and CDR2 YYDKDF (reference sequence). After removal of 3 bases from V and 6 bases from J, the junction contained 4 bases not matched to a gene. The DNA of the CDR3 is TGTGCCACCAGCAGGACAGGGTGGGATGGCTACACCTTC. It codes for CATSRTGWDGYTF.

This clonotype was observed a handful of times. The rearrangement links TRBV2 to TRBJ1-6, with D perhaps matching TRBD1 (5 bases). Germline V gene lookup returns CDR1 SNHLY and CDR2 FYNNEI. The ends were cut back, 6 bases at V and 12 bases at J, with 12 bases in the middle. The length of the CDR3 is 12 residues. Here the CDR3 DNA reads TGTGCCAGCAGGGGGCCCGTCGGACCCCTCCACTTT. Amino acid sequence: CASRGPVGPLHF.

In its sample, this clonotype was seen many times. The gene calls are TRBV4-1 and TRBJ1-1; unclear D gene. Germline V gene sequence: CDR1 MGHRA, CDR2 YSYEKL. This CDR3 has 15 residues. V lost 0 bases to trimming and J lost 1 base, with 9 bases between them. The CDR3 reads CASSQDTIENTEAFF. The CDR3 coding sequence is TGCGCCAGCAGCCAAGATACAATCGAGAACACTGAAGCTTTCTTT.

This clonotype was detected many times. V is TRBV20-1 and J is TRBJ2-7; D ambiguous. V dropped 4 bases and J dropped 2 bases, with 15 bases sitting between them. This CDR3 has 14 amino acids. Germline CDR1 and CDR2: DFQATT and SNEGSKA (reference sequence). As DNA, the CDR3 is TGCAGTGCTAAAGCCGGTAGGGCCCCCTACGAGCAGTACTTC. Translated, it gives CSAKAGRAPYEQYF.

The chain employs TRBV7-2 and TRBJ2-3; unclear D gene. The germline V gene has CDR1 SGHTA and CDR2 FQGNSA. Trimming took off 4 bases at V and 0 bases at J, with 5 bases between the two ends. This CDR3 has 13 amino acids. The CDR3 loop is CASSSPSTDTQYF. In nucleotides, the CDR3 is TGTGCCAGCAGCTCGCCCAGCACAGATACGCAGTATTTT.

This chain joins TRBV27 and TRBJ1-5, with D unresolved. There are 14 residues in the CDR3. The germline gives CDR1 MNHEY, CDR2 SMNVEV (reference sequence). V shed 6 bases and J shed 0 bases, with 9 bases lying between them. CDR3 in DNA: TGTGCCAGCAGCCTTCGGTATAGCAATCAGCCCCAGCATTTT. Residues: CASSLRYSNQPQHF.

This clonotype appeared many times. The chain is built from TRBV20-1 and TRBJ2-5, with 9 bases matching TRBD2. Germline-derived CDR1 and CDR2 are DFQATT and SNEGSKA (reference sequence). CDR3 length: 16 amino acids. V shed 3 bases, J shed 5 bases, and the junction held 13 bases outside the gene matches. This CDR3 reads CSASSVQAGGLETQYF. CDR3 nucleotides: TGCAGTGCTAGTTCTGTTCAGGCGGGGGGGTTGGAGACCCAGTACTTC.

Ten or more counts support this clonotype. The chain joins TRBV12-3 or TRBV12-4 to TRBJ1-2, with TRBD1 matching 7 bases. The CDR3 has 16 amino acids. V trimming: 0 bases; J trimming: 3 bases; junction bases outside the gene matches: 7. CDR3 residues: CASSLARDSFDYGYTF. The CDR3 nucleotides are TGTGCCAGCAGTTTAGCCCGGGACAGCTTTGACTATGGCTACACCTTC.